The clone carrying this T cell receptor beta chain was seen a few times. Its antigen is currently unknown. 13 Jbeta primers and 60 Vbeta primers were used for the PCR. Some clones are missing from TCRdb's copy, which holds only in-frame ones; the method was immunoSEQ multiplex PCR. This sample has about 200,000 clones, with approximately 78% found just once. The sample comes from a study of cytomegalovirus exposure and HLA in healthy donors. Across the study: The early release's HLA-typed donors yielded 80 million to 95 million unique TCRs. Study-wide points: Most subjects' HLA-A and HLA-B alleles were reportedly predicted from TCR beta sequences.

The CDR3 loop spans 13 amino acids. V was trimmed by 2 bases and J by 2 bases, leaving 6 bases between them. From germline, CDR1 is MDHEN and CDR2 SYDVKM. The chain uses TRBV28 and TRBJ2-5; D unclear. Specimen: PBMCs. The source is a man aged 25-45 years in good health and CMV-seronegative. This chain's CDR3 is CASSLRRQETQYF. CDR3 sequence (DNA): TGTGCCAGCAGTTTAAGGAGACAAGAGACCCAGTACTTC.